This is a list of T cell receptor beta chains from one sample in a study of cytomegalovirus exposure and HLA in healthy donors. Method: immunoSEQ multiplex PCR; TCRdb's copy keeps in-frame clones and lacks some. The sample holds approximately 220,000 clones, about 90% seen once. The sequencing sample was made of PBMCs. Receptors were obtained from a woman under 30 in good health and CMV-seronegative. Both conserved end residues are part of each CDR3. The order of the fields is D gene, V gene, clone size, J gene, CDR3 length, CDR3 DNA, CDR3 protein. D genes are given only for firm matches. A clone size is listed for some rows: how often the clone was seen (once, few, many), or a class if it is expanded.

NA,TRBV28,NA,TRBJ1-2,14,TGTGCCAGCAGCCTCCCCGGGACTAGTCATGGCTACACCTTC,CASSLPGTSHGYTF
TRBD1,TRBV19,NA,TRBJ2-2,15,TGTGCCAGTCGTCGGACAGGGGGGAACACCGGGGAGCTGTTTTTT,CASRRTGGNTGELFF
TRBD2,TRBV28,NA,TRBJ2-7,19,TGTGCCAGCAGTTCAGAAGTGGGAGGGATAACTCCCATGTCCTACGAGCAGTACTTC,CASSSEVGGITPMSYEQYF
TRBD2,TRBV7-8,few,TRBJ2-3,16,TGTGCCAGCAGCTTCCCCCTAGCGGGGATCACAGATACGCAGTATTTT,CASSFPLAGITDTQYF
TRBD2,TRBV28,NA,TRBJ2-4,17,TGTGCCAGCAGCCGAGGACTAGCGGAACTAGCCAAAAACATTCAGTACTTC,CASSRGLAELAKNIQYF
TRBD1,TRBV30,NA,TRBJ1-2,14,TGTGCCTGGAGCCATCTAGGGACAGGGTATGGCTACACCTTC,CAWSHLGTGYGYTF
TRBD1,TRBV5-1,NA,TRBJ1-1,13,TGCGCCAGTTCTCGCACAGGGGGCACTGAAGCTTTCTTT,CASSRTGGTEAFF
TRBD1,TRBV27,NA,TRBJ1-4,13,TGTGCCAGCAGTCGACAGGGGCCCGAAAAACTGTTTTTT,CASSRQGPEKLFF
TRBD1,TRBV10-2,NA,TRBJ2-1,13,TGCGCCAGCAGTGGGGACAGGGTCGATGAGCAGTTCTTC,CASSGDRVDEQFF
NA,TRBV5-6,NA,TRBJ2-2,17,TGTGCCAGCAGCTGGGAGACAGGATTCGGTTCGACCGGGGAGCTGTTTTTT,CASSWETGFGSTGELFF
NA,TRBV29-1,NA,TRBJ1-1,16,TGCAGCGGTACAAATCTACAGGGTTGGCTTGACACTGAAGCTTTCTTT,CSGTNLQGWLDTEAFF
NA,TRBV30,NA,TRBJ2-7,11,TGTGCCTGGAGTGTACGGGACGAGCAGTACTTC,CAWSVRDEQYF
NA,TRBV4-1,NA,TRBJ2-1,19,TGCGCCAGCAGCCAAGATAAGAAGGGGGGCGGGAGACTTTACAATGAGCAGTTCTTC,CASSQDKKGGGRLYNEQFF
NA,TRBV6-1,few,TRBJ1-1,14,TGTGCCAGCAGTGAATCCGACAGGTGGTCTGAAGCTTTCTTT,CASSESDRWSEAFF
TRBD2,TRBV6-4,NA,TRBJ2-7,14,TGTGCCAGCAGTGCTAGCGGGACGTCCTACGAGCAGTACTTC,CASSASGTSYEQYF
NA,TRBV10-3,once,TRBJ1-2,14,TGTGCCATCAGTGAGTCAGGAGGGGACTATGGCTACACCTTC,CAISESGGDYGYTF
NA,TRBV6-4,NA,TRBJ1-2,12,TGTGCCAGCAGGAGCCCAGGACAGGGCTACACCTTC,CASRSPGQGYTF
TRBD1,TRBV5-1,NA,TRBJ2-1,16,TGCGCCAGCAGCTTGGGGGAACAGGGGGCGAGAAATGAGCAGTTCTTC,CASSLGEQGARNEQFF
NA,TRBV20-1,NA,TRBJ2-1,11,TGCAGTAATCGGGATTACAATGAGCAGTTCTTC,CSNRDYNEQFF
TRBD1,TRBV4-1,once,TRBJ1-4,15,TGCGCCAGCAGCCAAGATCCCAGGGGGCAAGGGAAACTGTTTTTT,CASSQDPRGQGKLFF
TRBD2,TRBV5-4,NA,TRBJ2-7,16,TGTGCCAGCAGCGGCGAAAGGACTAGCGGGAAGTACGAGCAGTACTTC,CASSGERTSGKYEQYF
TRBD1,TRBV7-9,NA,TRBJ1-4,15,TGTGCCAGCAGCCCCGCAGGGGGCCTTAATGAAAAACTGTTTTTT,CASSPAGGLNEKLFF
NA,TRBV28,NA,TRBJ2-1,13,TGTGCCAGCAGGAAAGGACCGGGATATGAGCAGTTCTTC,CASRKGPGYEQFF
NA,TRBV4-2,NA,TRBJ2-7,14,TGTGCCAGCAGCCAAGATCCAGGGTCAGGCGAGCAGTACTTC,CASSQDPGSGEQYF
NA,TRBV4-2,NA,TRBJ2-1,14,TGTGCCAGCAGCCACCGGGACTTAATGAATGAGCAGTTCTTC,CASSHRDLMNEQFF
NA,TRBV7-9,NA,TRBJ2-2,17,TGTGCCAGCAGCCCCAAGGGGGGGGAGAAAACCACTGGGGAGCTGTTTTTT,CASSPKGGEKTTGELFF
NA,TRBV20-1,once,TRBJ2-7,11,TGCAGTGCTGGGGGACTCTACGAGCAGTACTTC,CSAGGLYEQYF
NA,TRBV19,NA,TRBJ2-7,13,TGTGCCAGTAGCTACAGTCTCTTCTACGAGCAGTACTTC,CASSYSLFYEQYF
TRBD2,TRBV4-2,once,TRBJ2-3,17,TGTGCCAGCAGCCAAGAGGCACTAGCGGCAAGCACAGATACGCAGTATTTT,CASSQEALAASTDTQYF
NA,TRBV16,NA,TRBJ1-1,13,TGTGCCAGCAGCCAGGGGCGGAACACTGAAGCTTTCTTT,CASSQGRNTEAFF
TRBD1,TRBV7-9,once,TRBJ1-5,16,TGTGCCAGCAGCTTATACCAGGGGGTAAGCAATCAGCCCCAGCATTTT,CASSLYQGVSNQPQHF
NA,TRBV6-5,once,TRBJ1-1,11,TGTGCCAGCACGGGAGGCGCTGAAGCTTTCTTT,CASTGGAEAFF
TRBD1,TRBV27,NA,TRBJ2-2,16,TGTGCCAGCAGTTGGCCGGGACAGGGAATCACCGGGGAGCTGTTTTTT,CASSWPGQGITGELFF
NA,TRBV29-1,NA,TRBJ1-1,16,TGCAGCGTTGAAAAATTAAGGATTCGGGTCGTAGGGGTAGCTTTCTTT,CSVEKLRIRVVGVAFF
TRBD1,TRBV19,NA,TRBJ2-1,13,TGTGCCACTAAGCCGGGACAGGGAACTGAGCAGTTCTTC,CATKPGQGTEQFF
TRBD1,TRBV4-1,NA,TRBJ2-1,15,TGCGCCAGCAGCCCCAACAGGGGGCAGTACAATGAGCAGTTCTTC,CASSPNRGQYNEQFF
NA,TRBV5-8,NA,TRBJ1-6,14,TGTGCCAGCAGCTTCGGGGGGAATAATTCACCCCTCCACTTT,CASSFGGNNSPLHF
NA,TRBV5-1,few,TRBJ1-2,13,TGCGCCAGCAGCTTGGACAGTAACTATGGCTACACCTTC,CASSLDSNYGYTF
TRBD1,TRBV6-5,NA,TRBJ1-1,11,TGTGCCAGCAAAAGACAGGGCGAAGCTTTCTTT,CASKRQGEAFF
NA,TRBV6-1,once,TRBJ1-1,15,TGTGCCAGCGAGGGGGGGCTCAAGGTACTAACTGAAGCTTTCTTT,CASEGGLKVLTEAFF
NA,TRBV11-2,few,TRBJ1-1,14,TGTGCCAGCAGCAACCCAGGGCAGAACACTGAAGCTTTCTTT,CASSNPGQNTEAFF
NA,TRBV19,NA,TRBJ2-7,14,TGTGCCAGTAGTATAGAGAGCTCCCACTACGAGCAGTACTTC,CASSIESSHYEQYF
TRBD1,TRBV29-1,NA,TRBJ2-3,13,TGCAGCGTTGAAGAGGGGACAGGGTGGGAGCAGTATTTT,CSVEEGTGWEQYF
TRBD1,TRBV6-1,NA,TRBJ1-1,16,TGTGCCAGCAGTGAGATCCGTGGCAGGGGGAACCCTGAAGCTTTCTTT,CASSEIRGRGNPEAFF
NA,TRBV28,NA,TRBJ2-5,15,TGTGCCAGCAATAGTTTGATGGGCGCACAAGAGACCCAGTACTTC,CASNSLMGAQETQYF
NA,TRBV28,NA,TRBJ2-3,13,TGTGCCAGCAGCGAAACCGGGGCAGATACGCAGTATTTT,CASSETGADTQYF
NA,TRBV7-3,NA,TRBJ2-2,14,TGTGCCAGCAGCTTAACGGCAGGCACCGGGGAGCTGTTTTTT,CASSLTAGTGELFF
NA,TRBV12-2,NA,TRBJ1-6,16,TGTGCAAGTCGCTTAGTTTGGGACAGGGTAGATTCACCCCTCCACTTT,CASRLVWDRVDSPLHF
NA,TRBV2,once,TRBJ2-7,15,TGTGCCAGCAGTGATTTCCGGGATGCTATAAACGAGCAGTACTTC,CASSDFRDAINEQYF
NA,TRBV30,NA,TRBJ2-7,14,TGTGCCTGTACCCTGGATCAGCGGGCCTACGAGCAGTACTTC,CACTLDQRAYEQYF
NA,TRBV6-1,NA,TRBJ2-5,12,TGTGCCAGCAGTCTCGCGGGAGAGACCCAGTACTTC,CASSLAGETQYF
TRBD2,TRBV6-5,NA,TRBJ2-1,15,TGTGCCAGCAGTTACGCCGGGACTAGAACCTATGAGCAGTTCTTC,CASSYAGTRTYEQFF
NA,TRBV7-9,NA,TRBJ1-1,15,TGTGCCAGCAGCGAGCCGACAGGCCTGGACACTGAAGCTTTCTTT,CASSEPTGLDTEAFF